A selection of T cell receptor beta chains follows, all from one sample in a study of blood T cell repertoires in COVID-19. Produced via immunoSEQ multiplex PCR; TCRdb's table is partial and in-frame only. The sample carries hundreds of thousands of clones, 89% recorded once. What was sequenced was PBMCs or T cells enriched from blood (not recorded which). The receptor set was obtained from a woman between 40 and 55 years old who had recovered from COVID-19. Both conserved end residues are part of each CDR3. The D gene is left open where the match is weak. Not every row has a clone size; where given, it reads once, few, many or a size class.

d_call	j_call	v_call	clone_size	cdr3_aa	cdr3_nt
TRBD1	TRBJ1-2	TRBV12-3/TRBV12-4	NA	CASSTGARGGYTF	TGTGCCAGCAGCACAGGGGCGAGAGGTGGCTACACCTTC
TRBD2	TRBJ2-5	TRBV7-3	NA	CASSLGPRTSGQETQYF	TGTGCCAGCAGCTTAGGCCCCCGGACTAGCGGACAAGAGACCCAGTACTTC
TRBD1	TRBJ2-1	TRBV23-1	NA	CASSLRQGMVNEQFF	TGCGCCAGCAGCCTAAGACAGGGGATGGTCAATGAGCAGTTCTTC
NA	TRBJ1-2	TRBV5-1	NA	CASSLREARGYGYTF	TGCGCCAGCAGCTTGCGTGAGGCGCGGGGTTATGGCTACACCTTC
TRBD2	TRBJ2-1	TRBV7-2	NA	CASSLAFSGGSSYNEQFF	TGTGCCAGCAGCTTAGCTTTTAGCGGGGGAAGCTCCTACAATGAGCAGTTCTTC
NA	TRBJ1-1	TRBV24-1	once	CATNLAPEAFF	TGTGCCACCAACCTAGCACCCGAAGCTTTCTTT
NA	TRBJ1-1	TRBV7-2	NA	CASSLNRANTEAFF	TGTGCCAGCAGCTTAAACAGGGCCAACACTGAAGCTTTCTTT
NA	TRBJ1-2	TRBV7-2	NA	CASGPESGPRGYTF	TGTGCCAGCGGACCGGAAAGCGGACCGCGAGGCTACACCTTC
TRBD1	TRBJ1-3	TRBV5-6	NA	CASSSGQFSGNTIYF	TGTGCCAGCAGCTCGGGACAGTTCTCTGGAAACACCATATATTTT
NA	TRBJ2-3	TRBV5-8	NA	CASSYVRDTGTDTQYF	TGTGCCAGCAGCTACGTCCGGGACACCGGCACAGATACGCAGTATTTT
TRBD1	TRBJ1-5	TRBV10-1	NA	CASSKGQGSQPQHF	TGCGCCAGCAGTAAGGGACAGGGTTCCCAGCCCCAGCATTTT
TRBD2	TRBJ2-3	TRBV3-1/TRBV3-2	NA	CASSPSSSGGGTDTQYF	TGTGCCAGCAGCCCGTCTTCTAGCGGGGGGGGCACAGATACGCAGTATTTT
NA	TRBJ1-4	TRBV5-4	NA	CASSSPVGEEKLFF	TGTGCCAGCAGCAGTCCGGTGGGCGAGGAAAAACTGTTTTTT
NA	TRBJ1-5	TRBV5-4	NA	CASSLAGPGGNQPQHF	TGTGCCAGCAGCTTGGCAGGGCCAGGGGGCAATCAGCCCCAGCATTTT
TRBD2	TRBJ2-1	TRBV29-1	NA	CSAAGGSYNEQFF	TGCAGCGCCGCGGGGGGCTCCTACAATGAGCAGTTCTTC
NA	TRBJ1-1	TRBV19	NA	CASSRWSGNTEAFF	TGTGCCAGTAGCCGCTGGTCCGGGAACACTGAAGCTTTCTTT
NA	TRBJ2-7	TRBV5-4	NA	CASSFDGTYEQYF	TGTGCCAGCAGCTTCGACGGGACCTACGAGCAGTACTTC
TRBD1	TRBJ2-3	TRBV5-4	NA	CASSRPRTGGRVYTDTQYF	TGTGCCAGCAGCCGACCGAGGACAGGGGGCAGGGTGTACACAGATACGCAGTATTTT
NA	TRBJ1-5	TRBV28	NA	CASSPTGGDQPQHF	TGTGCCAGCAGTCCCACGGGGGGGGACCAGCCCCAGCATTTT
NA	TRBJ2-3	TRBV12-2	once	CASRLAGDSFTDTQYF	TGTGCAAGTCGCTTAGCGGGGGACTCATTCACAGATACGCAGTATTTT
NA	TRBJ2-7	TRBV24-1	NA	CATSESRPGGSYEQYF	TGTGCCACCAGTGAATCTCGACCCGGGGGTTCCTACGAGCAGTACTTC
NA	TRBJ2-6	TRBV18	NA	CASSPPYSGANVLTF	TGTGCCAGCTCACCACCATACTCTGGGGCCAACGTCCTGACTTTC
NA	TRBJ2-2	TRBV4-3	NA	CASSQVLGGTGELFF	TGCGCCAGCAGCCAGGTCTTGGGGGGCACCGGGGAGCTGTTTTTT
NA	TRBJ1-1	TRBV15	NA	CATSRVDFLNTEAFF	TGTGCCACCAGCAGAGTGGACTTCCTGAACACTGAAGCTTTCTTT
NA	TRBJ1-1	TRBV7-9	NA	CASSLSRMNTEAFF	TGTGCCAGCAGCTTATCCAGGATGAACACTGAAGCTTTCTTT
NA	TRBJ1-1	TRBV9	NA	CASSVDRVDTEAFF	TGTGCCAGCAGCGTAGACAGGGTAGACACTGAAGCTTTCTTT
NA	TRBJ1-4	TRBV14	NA	CASNPHRIEKLFF	TGTGCCAGCAACCCCCACAGAATTGAAAAACTGTTTTTT
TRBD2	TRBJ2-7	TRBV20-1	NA	CSASLSSGSRAYEQYF	TGCAGTGCTAGTTTGTCTAGCGGGAGTCGAGCCTACGAGCAGTACTTC
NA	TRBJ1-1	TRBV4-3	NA	CASARTENTEAFF	TGCGCCAGCGCCAGAACAGAAAACACTGAAGCTTTCTTT
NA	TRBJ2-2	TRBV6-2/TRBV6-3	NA	CASSPYSRQVRGELFF	TGTGCCAGCAGCCCCTATTCCCGTCAGGTCCGAGGGGAGCTGTTTTTT
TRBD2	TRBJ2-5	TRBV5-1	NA	CASSLSPAGALGETQYF	TGCGCCAGCAGCTTGTCCCCAGCGGGGGCCCTCGGGGAGACCCAGTACTTC
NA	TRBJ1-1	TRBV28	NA	CASSLQETEAFF	TGTGCCAGCAGTTTACAGGAAACTGAAGCTTTCTTT
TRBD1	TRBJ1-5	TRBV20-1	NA	CSASSSRQGASSNQPQHF	TGCAGTGCTAGTTCCTCCCGACAGGGGGCGTCTAGCAATCAGCCCCAGCATTTT
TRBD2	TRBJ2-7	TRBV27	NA	CATTTGGSSYEQYF	TGTGCCACCACCACGGGCGGGAGCTCCTACGAGCAGTACTTC
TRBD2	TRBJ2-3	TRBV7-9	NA	CASSGGTRSTDTQYF	TGTGCCAGCAGCGGGGGGACTAGAAGCACAGATACGCAGTATTTT
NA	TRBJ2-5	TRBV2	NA	CASRASFSRETQYF	TGTGCCAGCAGGGCTAGCTTTTCCCGGGAGACCCAGTACTTC
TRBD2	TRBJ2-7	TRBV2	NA	CASRPEPRELGRYEQYF	TGTGCCAGCAGACCAGAGCCGCGGGAGCTCGGGCGCTACGAGCAGTACTTC
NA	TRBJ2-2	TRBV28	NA	CASILPNTGELFF	TGTGCCAGCATTCTACCGAACACCGGGGAGCTGTTTTTT
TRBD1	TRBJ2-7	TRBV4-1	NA	CASSQVAGTGEVQYF	TGCGCCAGCAGCCAAGTAGCTGGGACAGGGGAAGTGCAGTACTTC
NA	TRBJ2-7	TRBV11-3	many	CASSPLEGEQYF	TGTGCCAGCAGCCCCTTGGAGGGCGAGCAGTACTTC
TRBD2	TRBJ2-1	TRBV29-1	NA	CSVCQREGRNEQFF	TGCAGCGTTTGCCAGCGGGAGGGTCGTAATGAGCAGTTCTTC
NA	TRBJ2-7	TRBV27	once	CASSLRPGYEQYF	TGTGCCAGCAGTTTAAGGCCGGGGTACGAGCAGTACTTC
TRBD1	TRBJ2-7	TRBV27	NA	CASSRGQTYEQYF	TGTGCCAGCAGCCGGGGACAGACCTACGAGCAGTACTTC
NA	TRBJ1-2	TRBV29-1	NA	CSVGGDPGYTF	TGCAGCGTTGGCGGGGACCCTGGCTACACCTTC
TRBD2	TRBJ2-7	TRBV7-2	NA	CASSLRSGASSYEQYF	TGTGCCAGCAGCTTAAGGAGCGGGGCAAGCTCCTACGAGCAGTACTTC
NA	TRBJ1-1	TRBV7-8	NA	CASYAIREQPGNTEAFF	TGTGCCAGCTACGCGATTCGGGAACAGCCTGGGAACACTGAAGCTTTCTTT
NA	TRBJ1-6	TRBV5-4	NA	CASRSPGGDNSPLHF	TGTGCCAGCAGATCCCCTGGAGGAGATAATTCACCCCTCCACTTT
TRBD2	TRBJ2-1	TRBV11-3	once	CASSLDPGSGIYNEQFF	TGTGCCAGCAGCTTAGACCCGGGTAGCGGGATTTACAATGAGCAGTTCTTC
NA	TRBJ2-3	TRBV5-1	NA	CASSWEDTSDTQYF	TGCGCCAGCAGCTGGGAGGACACTTCCGATACGCAGTATTTT
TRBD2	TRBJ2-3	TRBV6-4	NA	CASSDPAAGGLTDTQYF	TGTGCCAGCAGTGACCCTGCGGCGGGGGGGCTGACAGATACGCAGTATTTT
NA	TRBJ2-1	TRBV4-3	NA	CASSQESLPLGEQFF	TGCGCCAGCAGCCAAGAGTCCCTACCCCTCGGGGAGCAGTTCTTC
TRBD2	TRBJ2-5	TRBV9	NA	CASSVEPSGFQETQYF	TGTGCCAGCAGCGTAGAGCCTAGCGGGTTCCAAGAGACCCAGTACTTC
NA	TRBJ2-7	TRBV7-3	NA	CASSSPSRMAYEQYF	TGTGCCAGCAGCTCCCCCTCGAGGATGGCCTACGAGCAGTACTTC
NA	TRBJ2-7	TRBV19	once	CASSIEAEAYEQYF	TGTGCCAGTAGTATCGAAGCGGAGGCCTACGAGCAGTACTTC
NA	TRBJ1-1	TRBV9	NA	CASSETGSGTTEAFF	TGTGCCAGCAGCGAAACAGGGTCCGGGACCACTGAAGCTTTCTTT
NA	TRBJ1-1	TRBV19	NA	CASSIKRSLRGTEAFF	TGTGCCAGTAGTATTAAAAGGAGCCTACGTGGCACTGAAGCTTTCTTT
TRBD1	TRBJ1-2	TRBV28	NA	CASSFRTGLSYTF	TGTGCCAGCAGTTTTAGGACAGGCCTTAGCTACACCTTC
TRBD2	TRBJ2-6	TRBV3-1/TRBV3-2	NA	CASSQERTSGHQGANVLTF	TGTGCCAGCAGCCAAGAGAGGACTAGCGGGCATCAAGGGGCCAACGTCCTGACTTTC
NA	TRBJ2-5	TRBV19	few	CASSQGQETQYF	TGTGCCAGTAGCCAGGGGCAAGAGACCCAGTACTTC